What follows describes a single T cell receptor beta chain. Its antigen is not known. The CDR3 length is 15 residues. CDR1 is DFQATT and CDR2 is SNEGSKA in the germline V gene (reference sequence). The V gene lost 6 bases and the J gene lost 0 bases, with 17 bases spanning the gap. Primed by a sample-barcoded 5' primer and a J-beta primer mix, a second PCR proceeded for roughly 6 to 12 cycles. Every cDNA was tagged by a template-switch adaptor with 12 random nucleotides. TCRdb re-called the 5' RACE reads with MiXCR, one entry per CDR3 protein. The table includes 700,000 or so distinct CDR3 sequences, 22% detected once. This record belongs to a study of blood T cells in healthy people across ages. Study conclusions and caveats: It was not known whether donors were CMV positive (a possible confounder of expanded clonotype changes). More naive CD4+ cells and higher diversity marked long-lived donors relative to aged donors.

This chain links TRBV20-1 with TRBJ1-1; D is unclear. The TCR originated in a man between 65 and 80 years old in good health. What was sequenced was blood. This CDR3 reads CSATKIGGVNTEAFF. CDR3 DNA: TGCAGTGCAACAAAGATAGGTGGAGTGAACACTGAAGCTTTCTTT.